This T cell receptor (beta chain) is drawn from a study of Ad26.COV2.S vaccination and SARS-CoV-2 variants. Study-wide background: As a participant in COV1001, the donor was in the Ad26.COV2.S trial arm. Intramuscular Ad26.COV2.S at 5x10^10 or 1x10^11 viral particles. Points from the study as a whole: Total T cell responses, in the TCR breadth and depth analyses, may have been underestimated.

Assay used: immunoSEQ multiplex PCR; TCRdb lists only in-frame clones, some missing. The table shows about 400,000 clones, with about nine tenths occurring only once. Points on this clone: Its antigen remains unknown.

The sample's treatment: roughly 18 received Ad26.COV2.S at low or high dose, single or two shots; 5 received placebo; per-sample allocation not given. Sampling was performed 63 days after the first vaccine or placebo injection. Germline V CDR1 and CDR2: SGHRS, YFSETQ. The V and J ends lost 4 bases and 5 bases, in that order; junction bases with no gene match: 8. The CDR3 consists of 15 residues. This chain uses TRBV5-1 with TRBJ1-4, with 7 nucleotides matching TRBD1. This TCR was recovered from a person between 18 and 65 years old who received the Ad26.COV2.S COVID-19 vaccine or a placebo. The sample was peripheral blood, taken in a trial of Ad26.COV2.S vaccine versus placebo. The CDR3: CASSVGGTVNEKLFF. CDR3 in DNA: TGCGCCAGCAGCGTCGGGGGGACAGTAAATGAAAAACTGTTTTTT.